This TCR beta chain is from a study of Tregs in tolerant kidney transplant recipients. General study points: This study did not directly address biological reproducibility.

The CDR3 has 16 amino acids. The germline gives CDR1 SGHRS, CDR2 YFSETQ. Trimming took 2 bases from V and 0 from J, leaving 11 bases between them. Method: immunoSEQ multiplex PCR; TCRdb's copy keeps in-frame clones and lacks some. Found here are about 88,000 clones, around 90% of them singletons; the top ten hold 4.7%. A word on this clone: Its antigen is not known.

The material sequenced was CD8+ T cells from blood. The gene calls are TRBV5-1 and TRBJ2-2; D unresolved. This receptor was taken from a human donor in good health. CDR3 nucleotide sequence: TGCGCCAGCAGCTTCGAGGCCGGGCCGAACACCGGGGAGCTGTTTTTT. It specifies CASSFEAGPNTGELFF.